A few counts support the clone carrying this T cell receptor (beta chain). Its matching antigen is unknown. The record originates from a study of Ad26.COV2.S vaccination and SARS-CoV-2 variants. Study at large: In the study, Ad26.COV2.S was injected intramuscularly once, or twice 56 days apart.

Produced via immunoSEQ multiplex PCR; TCRdb's table is partial and in-frame only. The sample lists about 370,000 clones, roughly nine tenths occurring once. Study-wide results and limits: The analyses of TCR breadth and depth may have understated the size of total T cell responses.

CDR1 is SGHKS, CDR2 YYEKEE, per germline (reference sequence). Trimming cost V 0 bases and J 2 bases, with 5 bases left between them. This CDR3 has 13 amino acids. Treatment here: 15 to 20 received Ad26.COV2.S at low or high dose, single or two shots; roughly five received placebo; per-sample allocation not given. The samples date from day 63 after the first vaccine or placebo injection. V is TRBV5-5 and J is TRBJ1-2, with D unclear. The source is a person between 18 and 65 years old who received the Ad26.COV2.S COVID-19 vaccine or a placebo. The sample was peripheral blood, taken in a trial of Ad26.COV2.S vaccine versus placebo. CDR3 loop: CASSLELNYGYTF. The CDR3 bases are TGTGCCAGCAGCTTGGAGTTGAACTATGGCTACACCTTC.